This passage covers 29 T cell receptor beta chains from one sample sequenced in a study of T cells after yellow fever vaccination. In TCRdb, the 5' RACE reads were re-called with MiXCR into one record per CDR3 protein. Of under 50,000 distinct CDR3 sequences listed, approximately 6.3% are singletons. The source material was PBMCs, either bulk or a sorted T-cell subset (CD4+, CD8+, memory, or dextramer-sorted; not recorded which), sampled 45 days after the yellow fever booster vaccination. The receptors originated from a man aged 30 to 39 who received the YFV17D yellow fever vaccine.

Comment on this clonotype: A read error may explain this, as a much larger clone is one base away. CDR3 amino acids: CASSQVQGFGEQYF. As DNA, the CDR3 is TGTGCCAGCTCACAAGTACAGGGGTTCGGCGAGCAGTACTTC. The chain combines TRBV18 with TRBJ2-7, with TRBD1 matching over 7 bases. Germline values: CDR1 KGHSH, CDR2 LQKENI. V dropped 4 bases and J dropped 6; count of bases not matched to a gene: 9. The CDR3 loop spans 14 amino acids.

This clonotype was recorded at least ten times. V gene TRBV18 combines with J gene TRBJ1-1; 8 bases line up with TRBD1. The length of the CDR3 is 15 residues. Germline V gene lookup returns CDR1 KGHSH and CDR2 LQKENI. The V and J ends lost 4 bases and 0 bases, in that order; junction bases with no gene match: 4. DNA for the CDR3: TGTGCCAGCTCACGACAGGGGTGGATGAACACTGAAGCTTTCTTT. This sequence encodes CASSRQGWMNTEAFF.

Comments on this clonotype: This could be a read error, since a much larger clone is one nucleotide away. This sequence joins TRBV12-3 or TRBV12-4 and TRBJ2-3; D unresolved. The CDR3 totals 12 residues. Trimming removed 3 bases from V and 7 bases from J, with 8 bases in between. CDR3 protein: CASSFGRYTQYF. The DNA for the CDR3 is TGTGCCAGCAGTTTTGGACGTTATACGCAGTATTTT.

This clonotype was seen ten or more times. CDR3 amino acids: CASRPLGRSGSPTDTQYF. The CDR3, as DNA: TGTGCCAGCCGCCCCCTTGGAAGAAGCGGGAGCCCGACGGATACGCAGTATTTT. This chain uses TRBV6-2 or TRBV6-3 with TRBJ2-3; 8 bases line up with TRBD2. Per the germline V gene, CDR1 is MNHEY and CDR2 is SVGEGT. The CDR3 is 18 amino acids. Trimming at V came to 8 bases and at J to 6 bases, leaving 22 bases not matched to a gene.

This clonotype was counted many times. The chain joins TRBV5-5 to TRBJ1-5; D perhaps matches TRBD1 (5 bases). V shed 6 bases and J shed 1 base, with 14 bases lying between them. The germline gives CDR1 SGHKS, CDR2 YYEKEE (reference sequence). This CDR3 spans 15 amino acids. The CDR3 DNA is TGTGCCAGCACTACGCGGGGGGACAGCAATCAGCCCCAGCATTTT. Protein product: CASTTRGDSNQPQHF.

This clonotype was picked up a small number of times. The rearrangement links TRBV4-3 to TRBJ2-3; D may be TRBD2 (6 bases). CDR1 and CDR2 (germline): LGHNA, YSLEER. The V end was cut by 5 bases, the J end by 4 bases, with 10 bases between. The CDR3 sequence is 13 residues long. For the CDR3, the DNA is TGCGCCAGCAGCACGCGGGACGCAGATACGCAGTATTTT. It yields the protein CASSTRDADTQYF.

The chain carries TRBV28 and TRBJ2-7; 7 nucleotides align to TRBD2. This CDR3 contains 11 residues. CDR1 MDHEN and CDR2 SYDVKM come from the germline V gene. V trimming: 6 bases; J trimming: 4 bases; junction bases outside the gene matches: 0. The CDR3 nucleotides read TGTGCCAGCAGGGGGGGGTACGAGCAGTACTTC. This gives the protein CASRGGYEQYF.

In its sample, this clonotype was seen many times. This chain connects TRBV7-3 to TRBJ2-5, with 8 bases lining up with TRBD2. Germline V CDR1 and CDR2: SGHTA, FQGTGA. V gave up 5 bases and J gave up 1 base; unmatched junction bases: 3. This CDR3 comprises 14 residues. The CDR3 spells CASSPGLAQETQYF. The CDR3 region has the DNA TGTGCCAGCAGCCCAGGACTAGCCCAAGAGACCCAGTACTTC.

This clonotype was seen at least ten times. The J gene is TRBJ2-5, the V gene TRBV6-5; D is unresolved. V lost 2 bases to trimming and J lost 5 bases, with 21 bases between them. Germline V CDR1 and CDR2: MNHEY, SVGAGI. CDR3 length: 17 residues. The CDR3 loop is CASSYSPSTRPSETQYF. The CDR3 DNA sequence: TGTGCCAGCAGTTACAGTCCCTCGACTCGCCCGTCCGAGACCCAGTACTTC.

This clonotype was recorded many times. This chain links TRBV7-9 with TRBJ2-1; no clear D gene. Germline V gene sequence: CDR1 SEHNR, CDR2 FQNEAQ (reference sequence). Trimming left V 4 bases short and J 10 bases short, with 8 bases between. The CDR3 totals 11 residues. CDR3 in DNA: TGTGCCAGCAGCTGGGATGGGGAGCAGTTCTTC. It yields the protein CASSWDGEQFF.

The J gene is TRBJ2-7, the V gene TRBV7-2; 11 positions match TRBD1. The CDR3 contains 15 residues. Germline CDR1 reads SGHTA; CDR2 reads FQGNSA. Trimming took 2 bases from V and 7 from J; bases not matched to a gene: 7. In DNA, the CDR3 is TGTGCCAGCAGCTTAAGGACAGGGGGCTTATTGGAGCAGTACTTC. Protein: CASSLRTGGLLEQYF.

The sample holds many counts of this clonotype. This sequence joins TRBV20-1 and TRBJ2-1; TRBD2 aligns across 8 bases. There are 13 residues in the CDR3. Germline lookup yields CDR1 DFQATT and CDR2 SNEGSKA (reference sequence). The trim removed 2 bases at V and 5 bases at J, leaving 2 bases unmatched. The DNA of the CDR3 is TGCAGTGCTAGAACTAGCGGAAACAATGAGCAGTTCTTC. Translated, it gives CSARTSGNNEQFF.

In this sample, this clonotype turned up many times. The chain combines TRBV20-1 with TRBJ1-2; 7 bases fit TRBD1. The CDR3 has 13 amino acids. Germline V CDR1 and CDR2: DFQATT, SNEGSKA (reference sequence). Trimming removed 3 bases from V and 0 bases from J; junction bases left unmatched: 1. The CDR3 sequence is CSARDRTNYGYTF. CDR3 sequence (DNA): TGCAGTGCTAGGGACAGGACTAACTATGGCTACACCTTC.

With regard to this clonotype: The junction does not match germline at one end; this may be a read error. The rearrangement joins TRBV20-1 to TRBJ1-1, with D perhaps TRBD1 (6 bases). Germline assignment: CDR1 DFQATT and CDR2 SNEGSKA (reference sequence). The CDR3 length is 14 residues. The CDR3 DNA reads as TGCAGAGCTAGCCTACAGGGTTCGGACACTGAAGCTTTCTTT. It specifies CRASLQGSDTEAFF.

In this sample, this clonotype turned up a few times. The CDR3 DNA reads TGTGCCAGCAGCCCGAAGCGACAGGGGGGGACTGAAGCTTTCTTT. Translated, it gives CASSPKRQGGTEAFF. This rearrangement joins TRBV5-4 to TRBJ1-1; 9 nucleotides agree with TRBD1. Germline trimming cut 4 bases from V and 5 bases from J; bases unmatched to any gene: 9. CDR1 SGHNT and CDR2 YYREEE come from the germline V gene (reference sequence). The CDR3 consists of 15 residues.

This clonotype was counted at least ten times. In nucleotides, the CDR3 is TGCAGTGCTAACACCGGGACAGATTTCTACGAGCAGTACTTC. Amino acids: CSANTGTDFYEQYF. This chain connects TRBV20-1 to TRBJ2-7, with 7 bases fitting TRBD1. The germline gives CDR1 DFQATT, CDR2 SNEGSKA (reference sequence). The CDR3 spans 14 residues. V trimming: 4 bases; J trimming: 3 bases; junction bases outside the gene matches: 9.

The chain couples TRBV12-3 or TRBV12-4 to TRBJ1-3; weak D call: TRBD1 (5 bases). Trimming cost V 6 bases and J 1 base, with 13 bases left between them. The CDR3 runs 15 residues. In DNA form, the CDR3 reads TGTGCCAGCAGAGCGTGGGGGGGTTCTGGAAACACCATATATTTT. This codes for CASRAWGGSGNTIYF.

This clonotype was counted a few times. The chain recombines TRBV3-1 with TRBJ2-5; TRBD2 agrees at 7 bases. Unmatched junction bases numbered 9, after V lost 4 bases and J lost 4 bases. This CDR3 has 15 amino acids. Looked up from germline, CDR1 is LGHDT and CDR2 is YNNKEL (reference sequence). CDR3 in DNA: TGTGCCAGCAGCCCTCTTGAGGGAGGGAGAGAGACCCAGTACTTC. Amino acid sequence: CASSPLEGGRETQYF.

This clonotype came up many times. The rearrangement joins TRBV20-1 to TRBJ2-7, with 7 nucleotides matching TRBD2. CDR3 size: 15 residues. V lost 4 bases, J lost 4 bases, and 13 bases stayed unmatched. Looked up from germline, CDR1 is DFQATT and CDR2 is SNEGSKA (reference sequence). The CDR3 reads CSATRGGGSIYEQYF. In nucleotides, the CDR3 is TGCAGTGCTACTCGTGGAGGCGGGAGTATTTACGAGCAGTACTTC.

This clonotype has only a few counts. DNA for the CDR3: TGTGCCAGCAGCCCAAGGGAACCTGGGGCCAACGTCCTGACTTTC. This sequence encodes CASSPREPGANVLTF. The chain couples TRBV3-1 to TRBJ2-6; no definite D call. Germline V CDR1 and CDR2: LGHDT, YNNKEL (reference sequence). Trimming stripped 4 bases from V and 2 bases from J, with 9 bases between. There are 15 residues in the CDR3.

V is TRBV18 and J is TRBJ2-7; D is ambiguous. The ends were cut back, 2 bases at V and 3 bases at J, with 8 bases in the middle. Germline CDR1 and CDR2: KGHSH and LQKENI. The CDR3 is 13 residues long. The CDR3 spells CASSPIGGYEQYF. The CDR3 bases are TGTGCCAGCTCACCAATAGGTGGCTACGAGCAGTACTTC.

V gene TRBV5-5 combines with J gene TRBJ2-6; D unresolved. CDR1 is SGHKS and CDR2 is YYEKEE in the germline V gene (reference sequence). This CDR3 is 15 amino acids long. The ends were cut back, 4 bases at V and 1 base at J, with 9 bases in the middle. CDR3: CASSVLGSGANVLTF. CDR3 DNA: TGTGCCAGCAGCGTGCTGGGGTCTGGGGCCAACGTCCTGACTTTC.

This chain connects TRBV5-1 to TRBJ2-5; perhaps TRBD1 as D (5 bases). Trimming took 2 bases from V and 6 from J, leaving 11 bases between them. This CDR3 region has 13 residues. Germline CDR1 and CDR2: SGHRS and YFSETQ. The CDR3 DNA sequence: TGCGCCAGCAGCTTAGGGCAGGGAAAGACCCAGTACTTC. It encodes CASSLGQGKTQYF.

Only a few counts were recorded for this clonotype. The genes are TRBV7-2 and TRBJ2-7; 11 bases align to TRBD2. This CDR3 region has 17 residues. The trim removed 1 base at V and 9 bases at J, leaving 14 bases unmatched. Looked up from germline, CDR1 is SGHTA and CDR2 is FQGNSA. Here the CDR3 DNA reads TGTGCCAGCAGCTTAGTGTCCGGGACTAGCGGACCTCTCGGGCAGTACTTC. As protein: CASSLVSGTSGPLGQYF.

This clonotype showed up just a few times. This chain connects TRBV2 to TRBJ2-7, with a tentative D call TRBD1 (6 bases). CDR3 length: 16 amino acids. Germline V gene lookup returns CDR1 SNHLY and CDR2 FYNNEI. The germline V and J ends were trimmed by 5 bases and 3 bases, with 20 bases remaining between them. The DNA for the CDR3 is TGTGCCAGCAGTAAAAAGACAGGCCTCACCTTCTACGAGCAGTACTTC. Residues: CASSKKTGLTFYEQYF. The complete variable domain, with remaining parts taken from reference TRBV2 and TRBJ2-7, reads EPEVTQTPSHQVTQMGQEVILRCVPISNHLYFYWYRQILGQKVEFLVSFYNNEISEKSEIFDDQFSVERPDGSNFTLKIRSTKLEDSAMYFCASSKKTGLTFYEQYFGPGTRLTVT.

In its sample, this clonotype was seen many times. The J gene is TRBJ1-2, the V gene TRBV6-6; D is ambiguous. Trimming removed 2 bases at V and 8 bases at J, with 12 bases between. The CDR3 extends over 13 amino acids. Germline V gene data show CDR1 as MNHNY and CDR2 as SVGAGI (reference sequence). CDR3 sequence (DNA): TGTGCCAGCAGTTACGAGGGTTCGGGGGGCTACACCTTC. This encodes CASSYEGSGGYTF.

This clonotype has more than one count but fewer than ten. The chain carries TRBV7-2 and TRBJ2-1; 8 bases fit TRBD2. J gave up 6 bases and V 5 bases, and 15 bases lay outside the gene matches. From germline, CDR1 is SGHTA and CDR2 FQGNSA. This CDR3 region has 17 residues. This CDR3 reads CASSPRGGQRELNEQFF. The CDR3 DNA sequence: TGTGCCAGCAGCCCACGCGGGGGCCAGCGGGAGCTCAATGAGCAGTTCTTC. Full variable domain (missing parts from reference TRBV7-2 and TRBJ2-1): GAGVSQSPSNKVTEKGKDVELRCDPISGHTALYWYRQSLGQGLEFLIYFQGNSAPDKSGLPSDRFSAERTGGSVSTLTIQRTQQEDSAVYLCASSPRGGQRELNEQFFGPGTRLTVL.

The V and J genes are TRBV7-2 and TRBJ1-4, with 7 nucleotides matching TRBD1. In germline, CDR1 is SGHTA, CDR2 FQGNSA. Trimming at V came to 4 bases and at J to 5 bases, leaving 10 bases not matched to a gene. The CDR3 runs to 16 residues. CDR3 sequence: CASSYRQGRGNEKLFF. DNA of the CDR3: TGTGCCAGCAGCTACAGACAGGGAAGGGGGAATGAAAAACTGTTTTTT.

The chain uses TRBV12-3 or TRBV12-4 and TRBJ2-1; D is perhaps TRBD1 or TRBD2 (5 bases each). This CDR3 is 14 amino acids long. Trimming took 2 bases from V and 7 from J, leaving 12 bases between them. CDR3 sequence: CASSLPGTINEQFF. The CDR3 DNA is TGTGCCAGCAGTTTACCCGGGACGATAAATGAGCAGTTCTTC.